These 27 T cell receptor beta chains originate from one sample sequenced in a study of tumor-infiltrating lymphocytes in glioblastoma multiforme. Three nested ARM-PCR rounds with V-beta and C-beta primers built TCRB libraries. TCRdb re-analysed the multiplex PCR reads in MiXCR, keeping a single row per CDR3 protein. This table has some 13,000 distinct CDR3 sequences, 60% to 65% appearing once. The sample was brain tumor tissue. These receptors originate from a male donor with glioblastoma.

V is TRBV28 and J is TRBJ2-3; possible D gene TRBD2, 5 bases. Germline CDR1 is MDHEN and CDR2 is SYDVKM. The CDR3 extends over 16 amino acids. V dropped 4 bases and J dropped 1 base, with 15 bases sitting between them. The CDR3 coding sequence is TGTGCCAGCAGTTCCTATAGCGAGAGGGGCACAGATACGCAGTATTTT. Translated, it gives CASSSYSERGTDTQYF.

V gene TRBV20-1 combines with J gene TRBJ2-4; D is unclear. From germline, CDR1 is DFQATT and CDR2 SNEGSKA (reference sequence). The CDR3 covers 17 residues. V lost 6 bases to trimming and J lost 0 bases, with 21 bases between them. The CDR3 loop reads CSALTRSENLAKNIQYF. The CDR3 nucleotides are TGCAGTGCCCTGACCCGGTCCGAGAATCTAGCCAAAAACATTCAGTACTTC.

This chain links TRBV4-1 with TRBJ2-1; D is unresolved. Trimming took off 9 bases at V and 0 bases at J, with 12 bases between the two ends. The CDR3 spans 14 residues. Germline V CDR1 and CDR2: MGHRA, YSYEKL. CDR3 in amino acids: CARLPNTSYNEQFF. The CDR3 coding sequence is TGCGCCAGGCTACCCAATACCTCCTACAATGAGCAGTTCTTC.

Comments on this clonotype: Sequence at one end of the junction differs from germline and may be a read error. CDR3 in DNA: TGTGCCAGCAGTCAGGATGCCATCGGCCTGACTTTT. This gives the protein CASSQDAIGLTF. The chain has TRBV6-5 and TRBJ2-6, with D unresolved. CDR3 size: 12 residues. CDR1 and CDR2 (germline): MNHEY, SVGAGI.

J is TRBJ2-3 and V is TRBV12-3 or TRBV12-4, with no clear D. The V and J ends lost 0 bases and 14 bases respectively, with 12 bases between them. This CDR3 contains 12 residues. The CDR3 loop is CASSLATDTRYF. In nucleotides, the CDR3 is TGTGCCAGCAGTTTAGCCACAGATACCCGGTATTTT.

In this sample, this clonotype turned up once. V and J are TRBV30 and TRBJ1-1; D possibly corresponds to TRBD1 (6 bases). This CDR3 is 14 amino acids long. V was cut by 5 bases and J by 4 bases, with 17 bases left in between. CDR1 is GTSNPN and CDR2 is SVGIG in the germline V gene (reference sequence). The CDR3 nucleotides are TGTGCCTGGTTTCCCAGGATAGGGGGCACTGAAGCTTTCTTT. Protein: CAWFPRIGGTEAFF.

J is TRBJ2-7 and V is TRBV20-1; either TRBD1 or TRBD2 may fit D (5 bases each). Germline V gene lookup returns CDR1 DFQATT and CDR2 SNEGSKA (reference sequence). The V end was cut by 4 bases, the J end by 6 bases, with 13 bases between. CDR3 length: 12 amino acids. CDR3 nucleotide sequence: TGCAGTGCTACACCCGGGACGGGCGAGCAGTACTTC. Amino acid sequence: CSATPGTGEQYF.

The chain uses TRBV10-3 and TRBJ2-7, with a weak D call TRBD1 (6 bases). The CDR3 is made up of 12 amino acids. Germline CDR1 reads ENHRY; CDR2 reads SYGVKD. Trimming stripped 2 bases from V and 6 bases from J, with 8 bases between. In DNA, the CDR3 is TGTGCCATCAGTGAGCAGGGGACCGAGCAGTACTTC. This encodes CAISEQGTEQYF.

V usage is TRBV29-1 and J usage is TRBJ2-1, with 7 bases identical to TRBD2. Germline CDR1 SQVTM, CDR2 ANQGSEA. This CDR3 comprises 13 residues. V shed 7 bases and J 4 bases; nucleotides not matched to a gene: 7. The CDR3 region is CSGSSAGYNEQFF. CDR3 nucleotide sequence: TGCAGCGGAAGCTCAGCGGGGTACAATGAGCAGTTCTTC.

This clonotype was seen more than once but under ten times. The gene calls are TRBV7-3 and TRBJ2-1, with TRBD2 matching over 9 bases. The CDR3 has 15 residues. V was pared by 5 bases and J by 6 bases, with 8 bases of the junction left unmatched. The V gene's germline CDR1 is SGHTA and CDR2 FQGTGA. Written as DNA, the CDR3 is TGTGCCAGCAGCATCACTAGCGGGCCCTTCAATGAGCAGTTCTTC. Amino acid sequence: CASSITSGPFNEQFF.

By share, this clonotype counts as medium-sized. V is TRBV12-3 or TRBV12-4 and J is TRBJ2-7; no reliable D call. Trimming took 2 bases from V and 3 from J, leaving 8 bases between them. This CDR3 has 13 amino acids. CDR3 sequence (DNA): TGTGCCAGCAGTTTATTAAACTACTACGAGCAGTACTTC. Its translation: CASSLLNYYEQYF.

This clonotype was found once. The conserved closing phenylalanine or tryptophan is absent in this CDR3, likely reflecting a read error. The J gene is TRBJ2-3, the V gene TRBV4-1, with 8 bases fitting TRBD2. With 0 bases clipped from V and 3 bases from J, the junction kept 5 bases outside the gene matches. Looked up from germline, CDR1 is MGHRA and CDR2 is YSYEKL. This CDR3 is 16 amino acids long. The CDR3 coding sequence is TGCGCCAGCAGCCAAGACGGGGGCGGGGGGACAGATACGCAGTATCTT. It translates to CASSQDGGGGTDTQYL.

As concerns this clonotype: This CDR3 fails to terminate in the conserved phenylalanine or tryptophan, so it likely reflects a read error. The chain is built from TRBV6-6 and TRBJ2-3; D remains unclear. There are 13 residues in the CDR3. V was cut by 7 bases and J by 1 base, with 9 bases left in between. Germline assignment: CDR1 MNHNY and CDR2 SVGAGI (reference sequence). Written as DNA, the CDR3 is TGTGCCAGCACGGGCTCTGGCACAGATACGCAGTATTCT. Its protein product is CASTGSGTDTQYS.

Of note for this clonotype: The junction shows a germline mismatch at one end, possibly a read error. The genes are TRBV6-5 and TRBJ2-1; either TRBD1 or TRBD2 may supply D (5 bases each). Germline V gene data show CDR1 as MNHEY and CDR2 as SVGAGI. There are 13 residues in the CDR3. As DNA, the CDR3 is TGTGCCAGCAGTTACTCTGGGGGAGATGAGCAGTCCTTC. Its protein product is CASSYSGGDEQSF.

On this clonotype: Possible read error: a much larger clone is one base away. The chain links TRBV20-1 to TRBJ2-7; maybe TRBD1 (6 bases). CDR1 and CDR2 (germline): DFQATT, SNEGSKA (reference sequence). The CDR3 extends over 14 amino acids. CDR3 region: CSLRTGIETGEQYF. The DNA of the CDR3 is TGCAGCCTGCGCACTGGGATTGAGACAGGCGAGCAGTACTTC.

Points on this clonotype: At one boundary the junction diverges from the germline segment, which might be a read error. The CDR3 loop reads CSARDVSSLESQYF. The CDR3 DNA follows: TGCAGTGCTAGAGATGTTAGCTCGTTAGAGTCCCAGTACTTC. The chain joins TRBV20-1 to TRBJ2-5, with D unclear. This CDR3 has 14 amino acids. Germline loops: CDR1 DFQATT, CDR2 SNEGSKA (reference sequence).

This clonotype is a singleton in its sample. No conserved phenylalanine or tryptophan is present at the end of the CDR3, so a read error is the likely explanation. The chain combines TRBV6-2 or TRBV6-3 with TRBJ1-1, with 7 bases lining up with TRBD1. With 10 bases clipped from V and 5 bases from J, the junction kept 16 bases outside the gene matches. The CDR3 has 15 residues. Germline CDR1 and CDR2: MNHEY and SVGEGT. In DNA form, the CDR3 reads TGTGCCACCGCGGGACAGCATATAAAGAATACTGAAGCTTTCTCT. This encodes CATAGQHIKNTEAFS.

The chain joins TRBV19 to TRBJ2-1, with 7 bases lining up with TRBD2. Per the germline V gene, CDR1 is LNHDA and CDR2 is SQIVND (reference sequence). The CDR3 has 14 residues. V shed 5 bases and J 8 bases; nucleotides not matched to a gene: 9. CDR3 coding DNA: TGTGCCAGTAGTTCTCAGGGAGGGTTCGATGAGCAGTTCTTC. Its protein is CASSSQGGFDEQFF.

In regard to this clonotype: A much larger clonotype is one base distant, so this may be a read error. This chain connects TRBV11-2 to TRBJ2-7; D remains ambiguous. There are 14 residues in the CDR3. Germline V gives CDR1 SGHAT, CDR2 FQNNGV. The CDR3 spells CASSSETGSYEQYF. The DNA of the CDR3 is TGCGCCAGCAGCTCCGAGACTGGCTCCTACGAGCAGTACTTC.

With respect to this clonotype: At one of its ends the junction is not consistent with the germline gene, which may arise from a read error. The chain has TRBV5-5 and TRBJ2-1; perhaps TRBD2 as D (5 bases). CDR3 length: 15 residues. The germline V gene has CDR1 SGHKS and CDR2 YYEKEE (reference sequence). CDR3 bases: TGTGCCAGCAGCTCTGGACTCAGCTCCTACAATAAGCAGTCCTTC. Translating gives CASSSGLSSYNKQSF.

Regarding this clonotype: A much more abundant neighbour one base away suggests this may be a read error. The chain couples TRBV11-1 to TRBJ2-3; D is unclear. The CDR3 length is 12 residues. In germline, CDR1 is SGHAT, CDR2 FQDESV (reference sequence). Trimming left V 5 bases short and J 0 bases short, with 3 bases between. The CDR3 protein is CASSPSTDTQYF. CDR3 nucleotide sequence: TGTGCCAGCAGCCCCAGCACAGATACGCAGTATTTT.

The chain has TRBV14 and TRBJ2-1, with D possibly TRBD2 on 5 matching bases. V was clipped by 1 base and J by 15 bases, with 16 bases between them. The germline gives CDR1 SGHDN, CDR2 FVKESK. The CDR3 loop spans 13 amino acids. Here the CDR3 DNA reads TGTGCCAGCAGCCAAGTTTCCTCGGGATGCATGTTCTTC. This codes for CASSQVSSGCMFF.

V and J are TRBV12-3 or TRBV12-4 and TRBJ2-2, with D perhaps matching TRBD1 or TRBD2 (5 bases each). CDR3 length equals 15 residues. V was shortened by 5 bases and J by 4 bases, with 14 bases between the two germline ends. CDR3 DNA: TGTGCCAGCAGTCTGGGGTCGAGGGGCACCGGGGAGCTGTTTTTT. It yields the protein CASSLGSRGTGELFF.

V is TRBV6-1 and J is TRBJ1-2, with D possibly TRBD1 on 5 matching bases. The CDR3 is made up of 16 amino acids. Germline V lookup: CDR1 MNHNS, CDR2 SASEGT. Deletions cut 1 base from V and 3 bases from J, with 15 bases between. CDR3 residues: CASSEVRCGGYYGYTF. For the CDR3, the DNA is TGTGCCAGCAGTGAAGTCAGGTGTGGGGGATACTATGGCTACACCTTC.

The chain carries TRBV11-1 and TRBJ2-3; possible D gene TRBD2, 6 bases. Germline values: CDR1 SGHAT, CDR2 FQDESV (reference sequence). The CDR3 extends over 16 amino acids. V dropped 5 bases and J dropped 6 bases, with 21 bases sitting between them. Here the CDR3 reads CASSPFGGGVSDTQYF. In DNA form, the CDR3 reads TGTGCCAGCAGCCCGTTTGGTGGAGGGGTCTCGGATACGCAGTATTTT.

Points on this clonotype: Lacking the conserved final phenylalanine or tryptophan, this CDR3 likely reflects a read error. This chain uses TRBV11-1 with TRBJ2-7, with 12 bases fitting TRBD2. The CDR3 totals 15 residues. V shed 5 bases, J shed 5 bases, and the junction held 7 bases outside the gene matches. Germline-derived CDR1 and CDR2 are SGHAT and FQDESV (reference sequence). CDR3 nucleotides: TGTGCCAGCAGCAGGACTAGCGGGAACGTCAACGAGCAGTACTCC. Translation: CASSRTSGNVNEQYS.

Remarks on this clonotype: Here the CDR3 omits its conserved ending phenylalanine or tryptophan, so a read error is the likely source. The DNA for the CDR3 is TGTGCCAGCAGCCTGGAGCCAGCGGCGAGTACCGGGGAGCTGTTTTTG. Translation: CASSLEPAASTGELFL. The chain uses TRBV5-5 and TRBJ2-2, with a tentative D call TRBD2 (5 bases). The CDR3 sequence is 16 residues long. Germline CDR1 and CDR2: SGHKS and YYEKEE (reference sequence). V was trimmed by 4 bases and J by 5 bases, leaving 18 bases between them.